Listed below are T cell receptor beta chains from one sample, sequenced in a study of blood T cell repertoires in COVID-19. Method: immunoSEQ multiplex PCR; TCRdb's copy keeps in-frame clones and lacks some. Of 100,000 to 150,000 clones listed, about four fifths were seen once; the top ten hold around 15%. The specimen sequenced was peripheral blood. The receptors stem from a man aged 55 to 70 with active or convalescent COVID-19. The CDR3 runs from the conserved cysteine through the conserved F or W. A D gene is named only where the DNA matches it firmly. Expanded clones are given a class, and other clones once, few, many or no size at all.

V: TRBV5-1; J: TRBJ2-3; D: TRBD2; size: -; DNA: TGCGCCAGCAGCTTGGGCGGGAGTAGCACAGATACGCAGTATTTT; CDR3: CASSLGGSSTDTQYF
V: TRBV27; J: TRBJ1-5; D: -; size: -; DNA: TGTGCCAGCAGTTTATCGGCAGTGAGCAATCAGCCCCAGCATTTT; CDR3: CASSLSAVSNQPQHF
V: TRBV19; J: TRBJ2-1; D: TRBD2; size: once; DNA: TGTGCCAGTAGTATCGGGCGGGAGGAGCAGTTCTTC; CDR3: CASSIGREEQFF
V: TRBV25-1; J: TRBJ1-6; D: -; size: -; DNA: TGTGCCAGCAGCCGGTTAGGCGGTTCACCCCTCCACTTT; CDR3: CASSRLGGSPLHF
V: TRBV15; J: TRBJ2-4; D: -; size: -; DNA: TGTGCCACCAGCTTAAACGAGTACATTCAGTACTTC; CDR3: CATSLNEYIQYF
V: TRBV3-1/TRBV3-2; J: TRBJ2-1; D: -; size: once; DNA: TGTGCCAGCAGCCTGGGGGGGGCGCGGATAGATGAGCAGTTCTTC; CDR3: CASSLGGARIDEQFF
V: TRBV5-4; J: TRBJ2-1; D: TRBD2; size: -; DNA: TGTGCCAGCAGCTTGACTAGCGGGAGCACTGAGCAGTTCTTC; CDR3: CASSLTSGSTEQFF
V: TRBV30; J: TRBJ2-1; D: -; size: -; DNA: TGTGCCTGGAGCCTGGGACGGCGGGGCAATGAGCAGTTCTTC; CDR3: CAWSLGRRGNEQFF
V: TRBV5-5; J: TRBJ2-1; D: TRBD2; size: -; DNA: TGTGCCAGCAGCCGATTAGCGGGAGGGGCCCCCAATGAGCAGTTCTTC; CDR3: CASSRLAGGAPNEQFF
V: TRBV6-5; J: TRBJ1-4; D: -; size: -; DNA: TGTGCCAGCAGGACGGGTTCAACTAATGAAAAACTGTTTTTT; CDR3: CASRTGSTNEKLFF
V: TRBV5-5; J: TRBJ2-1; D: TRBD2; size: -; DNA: TGTGCCAGCAGCCAACTAGCGGGAGTGGGAAATGAGCAGTTCTTC; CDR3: CASSQLAGVGNEQFF
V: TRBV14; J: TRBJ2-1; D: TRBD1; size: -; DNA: TGTGCCAGCAGCCCGGGACAGGGGGCCTACAATGAGCAGTTCTTC; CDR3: CASSPGQGAYNEQFF
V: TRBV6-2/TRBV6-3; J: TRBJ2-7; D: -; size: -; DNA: TGTGCCAGCAGTTCTTACTACGAGCAGTACTTC; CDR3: CASSSYYEQYF
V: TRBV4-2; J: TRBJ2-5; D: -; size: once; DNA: TGTGCCAGCAGCCAAGTTGACAGCCAAGAGACCCAGTACTTC; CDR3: CASSQVDSQETQYF
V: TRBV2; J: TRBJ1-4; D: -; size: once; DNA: TGTGCCAGCAGCGGGACAACAACTAATGAAAAACTGTTTTTT; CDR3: CASSGTTTNEKLFF
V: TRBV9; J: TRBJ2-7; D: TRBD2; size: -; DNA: TGTGCCAGCAGCGTAGGGGTGGGGCGGGAGTCTGAGCAGTACTTC; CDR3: CASSVGVGRESEQYF
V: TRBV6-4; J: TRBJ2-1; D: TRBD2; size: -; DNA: TGTGCCAGCAATCGTTGGAGGGGGACTAGCGGGAACAATGAGCAGTTCTTC; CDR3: CASNRWRGTSGNNEQFF
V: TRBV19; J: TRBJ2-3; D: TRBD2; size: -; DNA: TGTGCCAGTAGTAGGGGACTAGCGGGCCCGGCCAGCACAGATACGCAGTATTTT; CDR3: CASSRGLAGPASTDTQYF
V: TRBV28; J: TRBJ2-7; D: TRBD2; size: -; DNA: TGTGCCAGCATTGAAGCGGGAGGTTACGAGCAGTACTTC; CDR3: CASIEAGGYEQYF
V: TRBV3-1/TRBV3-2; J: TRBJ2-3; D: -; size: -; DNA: TGTGCCAGCAGCCCAGCCCCCCGGCACAGCTTCACAGATACGCAGTATTTT; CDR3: CASSPAPRHSFTDTQYF
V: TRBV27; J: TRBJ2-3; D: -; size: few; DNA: TGTGCCAGCAGTGCCTACAGGGTCCCAGATACGCAGTATTTT; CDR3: CASSAYRVPDTQYF
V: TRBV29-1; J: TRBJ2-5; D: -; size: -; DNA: TGCAGCGTTGATCCGGTGCCCGGACGGGAGACGGAGACCCAGTACTTC; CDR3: CSVDPVPGRETETQYF
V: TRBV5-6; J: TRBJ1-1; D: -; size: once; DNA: TGTGCCAGCAGCTTGAACAGGGACACTGAAGCTTTCTTT; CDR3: CASSLNRDTEAFF
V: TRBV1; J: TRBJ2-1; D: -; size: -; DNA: TGCACCAGCAGCCAAACCGGGACTAGTGTTCCCAATGAGCAGTTCTTC; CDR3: CTSSQTGTSVPNEQFF
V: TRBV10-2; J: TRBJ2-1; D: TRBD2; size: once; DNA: TGCGCCAGCAGTGAAACTAGCGGGTATGATGAGCAGTTCTTC; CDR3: CASSETSGYDEQFF
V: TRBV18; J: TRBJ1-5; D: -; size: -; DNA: TGTGCCAGCTCACCGAACAGGGCCCAGCCCCAGCATTTT; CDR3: CASSPNRAQPQHF
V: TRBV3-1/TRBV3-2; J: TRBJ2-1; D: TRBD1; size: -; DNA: TGTGCCAGCAGCCAAGTCGGACAGGGGAGGGCGGGAGTTTGGAATGAGCAGTTCTTC; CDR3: CASSQVGQGRAGVWNEQFF
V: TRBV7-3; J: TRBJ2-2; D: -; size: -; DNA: TGTGCCAGCAGCCCCCCCGGGTCAGGGGGGAAAGGCGGGGAGCTGTTTTTT; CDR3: CASSPPGSGGKGGELFF
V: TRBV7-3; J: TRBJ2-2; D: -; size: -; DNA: TGTGCCAGCAGCTCCGGGATAAACACCGGGGAGCTGTTTTTT; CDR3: CASSSGINTGELFF
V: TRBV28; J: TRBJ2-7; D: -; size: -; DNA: TGTGCCAGCAGTCCCCCACGGGTGCTTGCCTCCTACGAGCAGTACTTC; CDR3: CASSPPRVLASYEQYF
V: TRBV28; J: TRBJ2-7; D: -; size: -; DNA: TGTGCCAGCAGTGTTCGACCGGGAACCTACGAGCAGTACTTC; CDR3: CASSVRPGTYEQYF
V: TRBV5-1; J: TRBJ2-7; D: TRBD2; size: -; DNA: TGCGCCAGCACCACTAGCGGGGGCGCCTACGAGCAGTACTTC; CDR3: CASTTSGGAYEQYF
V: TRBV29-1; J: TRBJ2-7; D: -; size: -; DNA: TGCAGCGCGGAGGGACTCCACGAGCAGTACTTC; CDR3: CSAEGLHEQYF
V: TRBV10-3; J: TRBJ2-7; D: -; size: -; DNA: TGTGCCATCAGTGAGTCTAAAGGGTGGGGCGAGGAGCAGTACTTC; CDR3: CAISESKGWGEEQYF
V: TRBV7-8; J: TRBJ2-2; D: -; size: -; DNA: TGTGCCAGCAGCAAAATCAGGGGCGGCACCGGGGAGCTGTTTTTT; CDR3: CASSKIRGGTGELFF
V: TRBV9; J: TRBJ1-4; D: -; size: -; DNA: TGTGCCAGCACACCTCCGGGGGGTGAAAAACTGTTTTTT; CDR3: CASTPPGGEKLFF
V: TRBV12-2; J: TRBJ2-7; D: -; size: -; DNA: TGTGCAAGTCGCCCCCGGCGGGAATACGAGCAGTACTTC; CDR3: CASRPRREYEQYF
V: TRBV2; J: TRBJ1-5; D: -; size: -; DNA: TGTGCCAGCAGTGAGGGAGTTGCCGGTCCGAATCAGCCCCAGCATTTT; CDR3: CASSEGVAGPNQPQHF
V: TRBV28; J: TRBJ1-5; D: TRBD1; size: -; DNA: TGTGCCAGCAGCCGACGACAGGGGGATCAGCCCCAGCATTTT; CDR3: CASSRRQGDQPQHF
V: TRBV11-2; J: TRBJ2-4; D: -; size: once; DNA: TGTGCCAGCAGCCCTACTCCAGGAGCCAAAAACATTCAGTACTTC; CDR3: CASSPTPGAKNIQYF
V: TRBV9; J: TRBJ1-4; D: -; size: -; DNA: TGTGCCAGCAGCGTACAAGGGAGGCCCGGTGAAAAACTGTTTTTT; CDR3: CASSVQGRPGEKLFF